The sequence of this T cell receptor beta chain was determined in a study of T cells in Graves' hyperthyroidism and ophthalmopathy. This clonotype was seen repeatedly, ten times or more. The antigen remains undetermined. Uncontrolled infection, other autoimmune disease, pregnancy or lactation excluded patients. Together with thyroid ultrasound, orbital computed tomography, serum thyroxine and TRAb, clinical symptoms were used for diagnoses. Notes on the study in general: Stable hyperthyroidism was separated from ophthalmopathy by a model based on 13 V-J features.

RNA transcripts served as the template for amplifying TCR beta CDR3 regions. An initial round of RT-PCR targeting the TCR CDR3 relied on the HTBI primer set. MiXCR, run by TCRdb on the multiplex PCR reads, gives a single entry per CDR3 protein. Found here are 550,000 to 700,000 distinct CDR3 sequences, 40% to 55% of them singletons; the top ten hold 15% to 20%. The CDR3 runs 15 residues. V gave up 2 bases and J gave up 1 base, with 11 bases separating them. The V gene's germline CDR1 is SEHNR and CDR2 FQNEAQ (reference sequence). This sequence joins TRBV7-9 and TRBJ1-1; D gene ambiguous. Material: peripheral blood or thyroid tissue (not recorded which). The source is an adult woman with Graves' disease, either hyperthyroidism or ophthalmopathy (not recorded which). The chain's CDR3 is CASSLLGYGNTEAFF. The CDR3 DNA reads TGTGCCAGCAGCTTATTGGGGTATGGGAACACTGAAGCTTTCTTT.